The 30 T cell receptor beta chains in this list originate from one sample, sequenced in a study of T-cell memory formation after mild COVID-19. TCRdb itself ran the 5' RACE reads through MiXCR, one entry per CDR3 protein. The sample gives some 150,000 distinct CDR3 sequences, approximately 5.7% of which show up once; around 2% is in the top ten. Specimen: PBMCs or a T cell subset sorted from them (not recorded which). The receptors here all came from an adult woman who had mild COVID-19 (a few samples of this study predate the infection). Cell type and time point are not known.

V gene TRBV5-1 combines with J gene TRBJ1-1; no definite D call. The CDR3 contains 11 residues. Germline CDR1 SGHRS, CDR2 YFSETQ. V lost 5 bases and J lost 8, with 10 bases in between. In DNA form, the CDR3 reads TGCGCCAGCAGGGCAGACGGGGAAGCTTTCTTT. It is translated as CASRADGEAFF. Full variable domain (outside the CDR3, taken from reference TRBV5-1 and TRBJ1-1): KAGVTQTPRYLIKTRGQQVTLSCSPISGHRSVSWYQQTPGQGLQFLFEYFSETQRNKGNFPGRFSGRQFSNSRSEMNVSTLELGDSALYLCASRADGEAFFGQGTRLTVV.

This clonotype was counted ten times or more. The chain recombines TRBV6-6 with TRBJ2-7, with 11 positions matching TRBD2. V gave up 8 bases and J gave up 3 bases; unmatched junction bases: 6. The CDR3 has 14 residues. Germline V gene lookup returns CDR1 MNHNY and CDR2 SVGAGI (reference sequence). This CDR3 reads CASFGLAGFYEQYF. In DNA form, the CDR3 reads TGTGCCAGCTTCGGACTAGCGGGCTTCTACGAGCAGTACTTC.

The CDR3 DNA follows: TGTGCCAGCAGGCTACAGACAGGGCCCTATGGCTACACCTTC. It encodes CASRLQTGPYGYTF. The gene calls are TRBV3-1 and TRBJ1-2; 7 nucleotides agree with TRBD1. The V and J ends lost 6 bases and 4 bases, in that order; junction bases with no gene match: 8. Germline CDR1 reads LGHDT; CDR2 reads YNNKEL (reference sequence). The length of the CDR3 is 14 residues.

A few counts support this clonotype. The gene calls are TRBV24-1 and TRBJ2-2; 14 bases align to TRBD2. The CDR3 extends over 18 amino acids. V gave up 6 bases and J gave up 3 bases; unmatched junction bases: 8. Germline values: CDR1 KGHDR, CDR2 SFDVKD. CDR3 region: CATSPSGLAGVYTGELFF. The DNA of the CDR3 is TGTGCCACCAGTCCCTCGGGACTAGCGGGGGTTTACACCGGGGAGCTGTTTTTT.

There are many counts of this clonotype. V gene TRBV24-1 combines with J gene TRBJ2-3; TRBD2 matches at 9 bases. This CDR3 is built from 15 residues. Germline V lookup: CDR1 KGHDR, CDR2 SFDVKD. V gave up 5 bases and J gave up 2 bases; unmatched junction bases: 4. The CDR3 loop is CATSVLAGNTDTQYF. The CDR3 DNA is TGTGCCACCAGTGTTCTAGCGGGAAACACAGATACGCAGTATTTT.

This clonotype was seen repeatedly, ten times or more. This chain links TRBV6-1 with TRBJ2-3; TRBD2 matches at 9 bases. Germline V gene sequence: CDR1 MNHNS, CDR2 SASEGT. V shed 5 bases, J shed 2 bases, and the junction held 11 bases outside the gene matches. The CDR3 spans 17 residues. CDR3 loop: CASSTRSTSGYTDTQYF. The CDR3 DNA sequence: TGTGCCAGCAGTACGAGGTCAACTAGCGGGTACACAGATACGCAGTATTTT.

In this sample, this clonotype turned up many times. This chain joins TRBV27 and TRBJ2-1; D is ambiguous. The CDR3 is 15 residues long. The V and J ends lost 0 bases and 4 bases respectively, with 10 bases between them. CDR1 and CDR2 from the germline V gene are MNHEY and SMNVEV (reference sequence). The CDR3 nucleotides read TGTGCCAGCAGTTTATCCCCAACGGATTACAATGAGCAGTTCTTC. Translation: CASSLSPTDYNEQFF.

This chain connects TRBV9 to TRBJ1-1, with D possibly TRBD1 on 5 matching bases. This CDR3 is built from 14 residues. V gave up 3 bases and J gave up 2 bases, with 11 bases separating them. Germline V gives CDR1 SGDLS, CDR2 YYNGEE. CDR3 in DNA: TGTGCCAGCAGCGGGCAGGGCCATAACACTGAAGCTTTCTTT. This codes for CASSGQGHNTEAFF.

This chain links TRBV20-1 with TRBJ2-5, with TRBD2 as a possible D gene (7 bases). The V gene lost 6 bases and the J gene lost 5 bases, with 25 bases spanning the gap. Germline V gives CDR1 DFQATT, CDR2 SNEGSKA (reference sequence). The CDR3 has 16 residues. The CDR3 bases are TGCAGTGCCAACGGGGGGAAATCGGACAGTAGGGAGACCCAGTACTTC. Translation: CSANGGKSDSRETQYF.

In this sample, this clonotype turned up a few times. The chain is built from TRBV3-1 and TRBJ2-4, with a tentative D call TRBD1 (6 bases). The CDR3 runs 16 residues. Germline lookup yields CDR1 LGHDT and CDR2 YNNKEL (reference sequence). Between the trimmed V and J ends, which lost 5 bases and 3 bases, there was a span of 17 bases. CDR3 region: CASSESGHSGKNIQYF. DNA for the CDR3: TGTGCCAGCAGCGAATCGGGACATTCGGGCAAAAACATTCAGTACTTC.

This clonotype was counted only a few times. The chain uses TRBV12-3 or TRBV12-4 and TRBJ2-7; D might be TRBD2 (5 bases). The CDR3 is 13 residues long. Trimming shortened V by 4 bases and J by 4 bases, and 11 bases separated the two germline ends. The CDR3 reads CASSWAEGYEQYF. The CDR3 DNA follows: TGTGCCAGCAGTTGGGCTGAGGGTTACGAGCAGTACTTC.

There are a few counts of this clonotype. This chain connects TRBV20-1 to TRBJ2-1; possibly TRBD2 for D (6 bases). Germline V gene sequence: CDR1 DFQATT, CDR2 SNEGSKA (reference sequence). This CDR3 has 14 residues. Trimming removed 1 base from V and 6 bases from J, with 13 bases in between. In nucleotides, the CDR3 is TGCAGTGCTAGAGGCGGGGCTCCCTCCAATGAGCAGTTCTTC. Its translation: CSARGGAPSNEQFF.

This clonotype has a count of ten or more. The genes are TRBV4-1 and TRBJ1-2; no firm D call. Per the germline V gene, CDR1 is MGHRA and CDR2 is YSYEKL. With 2 bases removed from V and 2 bases from J, the gap between germline ends came to 12 bases. CDR3 length: 15 residues. In nucleotides, the CDR3 is TGCGCCAGCAGCCAACTTTTCCCCCGAAACTATGGCTACACCTTC. Translated, it gives CASSQLFPRNYGYTF.

The sample holds a few counts of this clonotype. The gene calls are TRBV2 and TRBJ1-4, with D perhaps TRBD1 (5 bases). Germline CDR1 SNHLY, CDR2 FYNNEI. The V and J ends lost 7 bases and 7 bases respectively, with 16 bases between them. The CDR3 covers 14 residues. The chain's CDR3 is CASIYGAEREKLFF. Here the CDR3 DNA reads TGTGCCAGCATCTACGGGGCAGAGCGTGAAAAACTGTTTTTT.

The sample holds a few counts of this clonotype. The chain joins TRBV7-2 to TRBJ1-2, with D maybe TRBD1 (5 bases). In germline, CDR1 is SGHTA, CDR2 FQGNSA. V was shortened by 5 bases and J by 0 bases, with 22 bases between the two germline ends. CDR3 size: 18 residues. The CDR3 DNA sequence: TGTGCCAGCAGCAAGGCTCTGGGGGGTTTGGGAGCTAACTATGGCTACACCTTC. Its protein is CASSKALGGLGANYGYTF.

This clonotype has at least ten counts. J is TRBJ2-6 and V is TRBV6-5; D may correspond to TRBD1 or TRBD2 (6 bases each). Per germline, CDR1 MNHEY and CDR2 SVGAGI. The CDR3 length is 17 residues. The germline V and J ends were trimmed by 6 bases and 4 bases, with 19 bases remaining between them. DNA of the CDR3: TGTGCCAGCAGCTCCTCCCCGGGGGCGAAAGGGGCCAACGTCCTGACTTTC. As protein: CASSSSPGAKGANVLTF.

A word on this clonotype: The junction departs from the called germline gene at one end, perhaps through a read error. The gene calls are TRBV19 and TRBJ1-1, with 10 bases fitting TRBD1. CDR1 and CDR2 (germline): LNHDA, SQIVND (reference sequence). This CDR3 contains 14 residues. The DNA of the CDR3 is TGTTCCAGTAGTTTGGGGACAGGGGTTGGTGAAGCTTTCTTT. The encoded protein is CSSSLGTGVGEAFF. Based on the CDR3 plus reference TRBV19 and TRBJ1-1, the full variable domain is DGGITQSPKYLFRKEGQNVTLSCEQNLNHDAMYWYRQDPGQGLRLIYYSQIVNDFQKGDIAEGYSVSREKKESFPLTVTSAQKNPTAFYLCSSSLGTGVGEAFFGQGTRLTVV.

The rearrangement joins TRBV5-1 to TRBJ2-2; D is uncertain. CDR1 SGHRS and CDR2 YFSETQ come from the germline V gene. The CDR3 sequence is 15 residues long. Trimming removed 0 bases at V and 0 bases at J, with 6 bases between. The CDR3 region is CASSLATTNTGELFF. DNA of the CDR3: TGCGCCAGCAGCTTGGCTACTACGAACACCGGGGAGCTGTTTTTT.

This clonotype has a count of ten or more. V and J are TRBV24-1 and TRBJ2-5, with D uncertain. The CDR3 sequence is 14 residues long. Per the germline V gene, CDR1 is KGHDR and CDR2 is SFDVKD. Trimming took 2 bases from V and 4 from J, leaving 10 bases between them. The CDR3 sequence is CATSDSAVGETQYF. In DNA form, the CDR3 reads TGTGCCACCAGTGATTCGGCCGTGGGAGAGACCCAGTACTTC.

There are many counts of this clonotype. The CDR3 loop is CASSYVGEKLFF. DNA for the CDR3: TGTGCCAGCAGTTACGTCGGCGAAAAACTGTTTTTT. The chain uses TRBV6-5 and TRBJ1-4; D gene uncertain. The ends were cut back, 2 bases at V and 8 bases at J, with 6 bases in the middle. Germline V gives CDR1 MNHEY, CDR2 SVGAGI. The CDR3 length is 12 residues.

This clonotype was detected ten times or more. The V gene is TRBV20-1, the J gene TRBJ1-1; TRBD1 aligns across 8 bases. Looked up from germline, CDR1 is DFQATT and CDR2 is SNEGSKA (reference sequence). V shed 4 bases, J shed 1 base, and the junction held 8 bases outside the gene matches. This CDR3 is 15 amino acids long. CDR3 in DNA: TGCAGTGCTATCCCGCCAGGGGGCTGGAACACTGAAGCTTTCTTT. Protein product: CSAIPPGGWNTEAFF.

This clonotype was recorded at least ten times. The CDR3 spells CASSLLRTGVFGYTF. CDR3 nucleotide sequence: TGTGCCAGCAGTTTACTCAGGACAGGGGTATTTGGCTACACCTTC. This sequence joins TRBV12-3 or TRBV12-4 and TRBJ1-2; 9 bases align to TRBD1. CDR3 length: 15 residues. The V and J ends lost 2 bases and 7 bases, in that order; junction bases with no gene match: 8.

The V and J genes are TRBV7-3 and TRBJ2-2, with 11 bases identical to TRBD1. V trimming: 6 bases; J trimming: 6 bases; junction bases outside the gene matches: 6. This CDR3 contains 15 residues. The V gene's germline CDR1 is SGHTA and CDR2 FQGTGA. As DNA, the CDR3 is TGTGCCAGCAGGCCCGGGACAGGGGGACCCGGGGAGCTGTTTTTT. This encodes CASRPGTGGPGELFF. Full variable domain (missing parts from reference TRBV7-3 and TRBJ2-2): GAGVSQTPSNKVTEKGKYVELRCDPISGHTALYWYRQSLGQGPEFLIYFQGTGAADDSGLPNDRFFAVRPEGSVSTLKIQRTERGDSAVYLCASRPGTGGPGELFFGEGSRLTVL.

This clonotype occurred many times. The chain employs TRBV5-6 and TRBJ2-7; a weak D match, TRBD2 (5 bases). CDR1 is SGHDT and CDR2 is YYEEEE in the germline V gene. V was shortened by 4 bases and J by 5 bases, with 13 bases between the two germline ends. The CDR3 spans 13 residues. The CDR3 reads CASSEGSLDEQYF. The DNA of the CDR3 is TGTGCCAGCAGCGAAGGGAGTTTGGACGAGCAGTACTTC.

This clonotype was recorded many times. The chain employs TRBV6-5 and TRBJ2-7; TRBD1 agrees at 7 bases. The CDR3 length is 13 residues. From germline, CDR1 is MNHEY and CDR2 SVGAGI. V lost 0 bases and J lost 8; bases outside the gene matches: 4. For the CDR3, the DNA is TGTGCCAGCAGTTACTCAGGGGGCCAAAAGCAGTACTTC. It yields the protein CASSYSGGQKQYF.

On this clonotype: One base away lies a much larger clone, so this may be a sequencing read error. This chain uses TRBV7-2 with TRBJ2-5, with D maybe TRBD2 (6 bases). The CDR3 length is 16 residues. Germline CDR1 and CDR2: SGHTA and FQGNSA. The DNA for the CDR3 is TGTGCCAGCAGCTCTCTTGACGGGGCGGGAAGAAAGACCAAGTACTTC. Amino acids: CASSSLDGAGRKTKYF.

The chain uses TRBV27 and TRBJ2-7; weak D call: TRBD2 (6 bases). The CDR3 covers 15 residues. The V end was cut by 5 bases, the J end by 3 bases, with 17 bases between. Germline loops: CDR1 MNHEY, CDR2 SMNVEV (reference sequence). CDR3 sequence (DNA): TGTGCCAGCAGTCAAGCGGCTAGCGAGGTCTACGAGCAGTACTTC. The encoded protein is CASSQAASEVYEQYF.

This clonotype was counted a few times. V and J are TRBV19 and TRBJ1-1; unclear D gene. Germline assignment: CDR1 LNHDA and CDR2 SQIVND (reference sequence). Trimming removed 5 bases from V and 1 base from J, with 14 bases in between. The CDR3 is made up of 15 amino acids. The CDR3 DNA follows: TGTGCCAGTAGTGCCACCCGGTCGCGGAACACTGAAGCTTTCTTT. Translation: CASSATRSRNTEAFF. The variable domain in full, completed from reference TRBV19 and TRBJ1-1, reads DGGITQSPKYLFRKEGQNVTLSCEQNLNHDAMYWYRQDPGQGLRLIYYSQIVNDFQKGDIAEGYSVSREKKESFPLTVTSAQKNPTAFYLCASSATRSRNTEAFFGQGTRLTVV.

This clonotype came up a few times. CDR3 DNA sequence: TGTGCCAGCAGTTCCCTGGAACGGTATAGCAATCAGCCCCAGCATTTT. This gives the protein CASSSLERYSNQPQHF. The genes are TRBV6-2 or TRBV6-3 and TRBJ1-5; D unclear. This CDR3 contains 16 residues. The ends were cut back, 4 bases at V and 0 bases at J, with 13 bases in the middle. Germline CDR1 is MNHEY and CDR2 is SVGEGT.

This chain connects TRBV13 to TRBJ2-7, with TRBD2 matching over 11 bases. CDR1 PRHDT and CDR2 FYEKMQ come from the germline V gene (reference sequence). The junction had 13 bases not matched to a gene; V was cut back by 5 bases and J by 4 bases. The CDR3 has 17 amino acids. The CDR3 sequence: CASSNTRLAGGSYEQYF. CDR3 sequence (DNA): TGTGCCAGCAGCAACACTCGCCTAGCGGGAGGATCTTACGAGCAGTACTTC.